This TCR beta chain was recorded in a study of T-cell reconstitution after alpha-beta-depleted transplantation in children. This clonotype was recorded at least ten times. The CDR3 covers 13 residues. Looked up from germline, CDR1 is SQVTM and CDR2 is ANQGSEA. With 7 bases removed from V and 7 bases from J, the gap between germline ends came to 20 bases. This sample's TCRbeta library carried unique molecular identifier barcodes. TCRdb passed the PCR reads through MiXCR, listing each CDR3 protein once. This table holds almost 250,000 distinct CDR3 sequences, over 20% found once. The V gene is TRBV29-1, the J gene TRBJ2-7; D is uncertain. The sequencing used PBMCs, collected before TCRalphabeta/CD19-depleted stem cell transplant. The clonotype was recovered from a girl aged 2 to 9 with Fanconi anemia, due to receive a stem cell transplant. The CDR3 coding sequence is TGCAGCGGTACTCCTCCCGATGGCGCTGAGCAGTACTTC. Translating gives CSGTPPDGAEQYF.